The 18 T cell receptor beta chains presented below share a single source sample, sequenced in a study of PD-L1 blockade in urothelial cancer (dated by TCRdb to the late 2010s). Library creation used the immunoSEQ multiplex PCR assay. TCRdb stores this immuneACCESS table with in-frame sequences only. Part of the clones is absent; in the studies checked, under half of the shortfall reflects unresolved V genes, and no reason is known for the rest. In all, the sample holds more than 60,000 clones, and approximately 91% of those were seen once. 11% of the sample lies in the top ten. The sample's time point, from its label and the paper: peripheral blood 6 weeks after treatment start. Source: PBMCs, taken around atezolizumab (anti-PD-L1) treatment. The source of these receptors is a man aged 55 to 70 with urothelial cancer.

This clone was seen just once. The V and J genes are TRBV30 and TRBJ2-3, with 8 bases aligning to TRBD2. Germline V CDR1 and CDR2: GTSNPN, SVGIG (reference sequence). V lost 0 bases and J lost 9; bases outside the gene matches: 11. The CDR3 consists of 15 residues. CDR3 nucleotides: TGTGCCTGGAGTGTACTCGGGGGGGGGTCAGGGACGCAGTATTTT. This sequence encodes CAWSVLGGGSGTQYF.

This chain joins TRBV30 and TRBJ1-1, with TRBD1 as a possible D gene (5 bases). This CDR3 contains 12 residues. CDR1 GTSNPN and CDR2 SVGIG come from the germline V gene (reference sequence). Trimming left V 5 bases short and J 3 bases short, with 10 bases between. The CDR3 sequence: CAWSLTDTEAFF. The CDR3 DNA follows: TGTGCCTGGTCCCTGACAGACACTGAAGCTTTCTTT.

V is TRBV19 and J is TRBJ2-1; 12 bases are a match to TRBD2. The J segment lost 8 bases and the V segment lost 6 bases, leaving 8 bases of the junction unmatched. The germline CDR1 and CDR2 sequences are LNHDA and SQIVND (reference sequence). This CDR3 spans 15 amino acids. The CDR3: CASSITSGGIDEQFF. The CDR3 DNA reads TGTGCCAGTAGCATCACTAGCGGGGGGATAGATGAGCAGTTCTTC.

CDR3 residues: CASTQGLANEQFF. CDR3 nucleotides: TGTGCCAGCACCCAGGGACTAGCCAATGAGCAGTTCTTC. The chain employs TRBV7-9 and TRBJ2-1; TRBD2 aligns across 9 bases. The CDR3 covers 13 residues. V lost 7 bases and J lost 6; bases outside the gene matches: 4. Per the germline V gene, CDR1 is SEHNR and CDR2 is FQNEAQ (reference sequence).

The CDR3 loop reads CASTLYREPGETQYF. The CDR3 bases are TGTGCCAGCACTTTATACCGGGAGCCAGGCGAGACCCAGTACTTC. The gene calls are TRBV7-8 and TRBJ2-5, with a possible D match to TRBD2 (6 bases). In germline, CDR1 is SGHVS, CDR2 FQNEAQ. The germline V and J ends were trimmed by 7 bases and 5 bases, with 20 bases remaining between them. This CDR3 is built from 15 residues. Drawing the rest from reference TRBV7-8 and TRBJ2-5, the complete variable domain is GAGVSQSPRYKVAKRGQDVALRCDPISGHVSLFWYQQALGQGPEFLTYFQNEAQLDKSGLPSDRFFAERPEGSVSTLKIQRTQQEDSAVYLCASTLYREPGETQYFGPGTRLLVL.

The chain employs TRBV5-1 and TRBJ1-1; D call uncertain. V was clipped by 0 bases and J by 2 bases, with 11 bases between them. Germline CDR1 reads SGHRS; CDR2 reads YFSETQ. This CDR3 spans 15 amino acids. CDR3 region: CASSLVPRSNTEAFF. The CDR3 DNA sequence: TGCGCCAGCAGCTTGGTCCCCAGAAGTAACACTGAAGCTTTCTTT. Filled out from reference TRBV5-1 and TRBJ1-1, the complete variable domain reads KAGVTQTPRYLIKTRGQQVTLSCSPISGHRSVSWYQQTPGQGLQFLFEYFSETQRNKGNFPGRFSGRQFSNSRSEMNVSTLELGDSALYLCASSLVPRSNTEAFFGQGTRLTVV.

This sequence joins TRBV6-4 and TRBJ1-2; no definite D call. CDR3 length: 15 amino acids. Germline V CDR1 and CDR2: MRHNA, SNTAGT. V shed 3 bases and J shed 6 bases, with 17 bases lying between them. The CDR3 here is CASSESPTPVNGYTF. Here the CDR3 DNA reads TGTGCCAGCAGTGAGTCCCCCACCCCGGTAAATGGCTACACCTTC.

This clone was picked up one time. The chain carries TRBV28 and TRBJ1-3; D gene ambiguous. The germline V gene has CDR1 MDHEN and CDR2 SYDVKM. V was pared by 8 bases and J by 0 bases, with 14 bases between. The CDR3 sequence is 15 residues long. The CDR3 DNA sequence: TGTGCCAGCGGACGGGGTGCTTTCTCTGGAAACACCATATATTTT. Its translation is CASGRGAFSGNTIYF.

This clone was picked up one time. The V call is TRBV15, the J call TRBJ1-5; D unclear. CDR3 length: 14 residues. V gave up 3 bases and J gave up 4 bases, with 10 bases separating them. Germline CDR1 reads LNHNV; CDR2 reads YYDKDF (reference sequence). The CDR3 DNA reads as TGTGCCACCAGCAGTCAGGTGAATAATCAGCCCCAGCATTTT. Protein sequence: CATSSQVNNQPQHF.

The chain employs TRBV29-1 and TRBJ2-3; tentative D call: TRBD1 (5 bases). The CDR3 length is 11 residues. V shed 5 bases and J shed 3 bases, with 6 bases lying between them. Germline V gives CDR1 SQVTM, CDR2 ANQGSEA. This chain's CDR3 is CSVRQTDTQYF. CDR3 DNA sequence: TGCAGCGTTAGACAGACAGATACGCAGTATTTT.

V usage is TRBV30 and J usage is TRBJ2-5, with 7 bases fitting TRBD1. The CDR3 loop spans 13 amino acids. Germline CDR1 GTSNPN, CDR2 SVGIG (reference sequence). J gave up 1 base and V 5 bases, and 4 bases lay outside the gene matches. CDR3 in DNA: TGTGCCTGGGGGGACAGCTTCCAAGAGACCCAGTACTTC. Residues: CAWGDSFQETQYF.

The chain recombines TRBV18 with TRBJ1-4, with D perhaps matching TRBD1 (6 bases). In germline, CDR1 is KGHSH, CDR2 LQKENI. V was trimmed by 6 bases and J by 2 bases, leaving 16 bases between them. The CDR3 is made up of 16 amino acids. CDR3 residues: CASSRAGASTNEKLFF. The CDR3 DNA follows: TGTGCCAGCTCTCGCGCGGGGGCCTCTACTAATGAAAAACTGTTTTTT.

This chain connects TRBV6-5 to TRBJ1-3, with 8 bases identical to TRBD1. In germline, CDR1 is MNHEY, CDR2 SVGAGI. V trimming: 4 bases; J trimming: 7 bases; junction bases outside the gene matches: 9. The CDR3 contains 15 residues. For the CDR3, the DNA is TGTGCCAGCAGTTCAGATCGGACAGGGACGAACACCATATATTTT. Amino acid sequence: CASSSDRTGTNTIYF.

V gene TRBV11-1 combines with J gene TRBJ2-5; D remains unclear. Between the trimmed V and J ends, which lost 5 bases and 2 bases, there was a span of 9 bases. CDR3 size: 13 residues. CDR1 and CDR2 (germline): SGHAT, FQDESV (reference sequence). The CDR3 reads CASSRPGQETQYF. The CDR3 DNA follows: TGTGCCAGCAGCAGACCGGGTCAAGAGACCCAGTACTTC.

This sequence joins TRBV5-6 and TRBJ2-3; 10 bases agree with TRBD1. Trimming took 4 bases from V and 4 from J; bases not matched to a gene: 6. Germline V gene sequence: CDR1 SGHDT, CDR2 YYEEEE. The CDR3 consists of 15 residues. CDR3 in DNA: TGTGCCAGCAGCGAGACAGGGGGCGCGGCAGATACGCAGTATTTT. It encodes CASSETGGAADTQYF.

This chain uses TRBV27 with TRBJ2-3; D is uncertain. In germline, CDR1 is MNHEY, CDR2 SMNVEV (reference sequence). V was shortened by 4 bases and J by 2 bases, with 16 bases between the two germline ends. The CDR3 sequence is 16 residues long. The CDR3, as DNA: TGTGCCAGCAGTTCCTACTTCAACACAGCCACAGATACGCAGTATTTT. Translated: CASSSYFNTATDTQYF.

This sequence joins TRBV9 and TRBJ1-6; 9 bases line up with TRBD1. The CDR3 covers 15 residues. Trimming took 1 base from V and 9 from J; bases not matched to a gene: 5. Per germline, CDR1 SGDLS and CDR2 YYNGEE. The CDR3 here is CASSVRDRESSPLHF. The CDR3 nucleotides read TGTGCCAGCAGCGTACGGGACAGGGAGAGTTCACCCCTCCACTTT.

This clone was recorded once. V gene TRBV9 combines with J gene TRBJ2-3; TRBD2 matches 8 bases. This CDR3 is built from 16 residues. Losses at the gene ends were 4 bases for V and 2 bases for J; bases not matched to a gene: 9. Germline CDR1 and CDR2: SGDLS and YYNGEE. CDR3 loop: CASSPRPGGNTDTQYF. CDR3 sequence (DNA): TGTGCCAGCAGCCCCCGCCCGGGGGGGAACACAGATACGCAGTATTTT.